The 26 T cell receptor beta chains given below trace back to one sample, sequenced in a study of blood T cell repertoires in COVID-19 (dated by TCRdb to 2018 to 2021). The library came from the immunoSEQ multiplex PCR assay. Here the immuneACCESS table is served through TCRdb, limited to in-frame sequences with V and J called. Missing clones are a known gap in these copies; in checked studies unresolved V genes cover under half, and the rest lacks a known reason. This sample has 150,000 to 200,000 clones in its table, and 82% of those were observed once. Clones ranked in the top ten supply over 20% of the sample. The sample taken for sequencing was peripheral blood. The receptors shown here come from a woman of 80 years or more with acute or convalescent COVID-19.

This chain's CDR3 is CASSLSTTGDDEQYF. CDR3 DNA: TGTGCCAGCAGCTTGTCTACCACAGGGGACGACGAGCAGTACTTC. The chain combines TRBV5-4 with TRBJ2-7; 7 positions agree with TRBD1. CDR1 SGHNT and CDR2 YYREEE come from the germline V gene (reference sequence). The CDR3 sequence is 15 residues long. The ends lost 1 base at V and 5 bases at J; junction bases unmatched: 9.

This sequence joins TRBV19 and TRBJ2-2; TRBD1 might be the D (5 bases). The V and J ends lost 7 bases and 7 bases respectively, with 13 bases between them. The CDR3 totals 13 residues. CDR1 is LNHDA and CDR2 is SQIVND in the germline V gene (reference sequence). CDR3 sequence (DNA): TGTGCCAGTACGCTGGATAGGGGCGGGGAGCTGTTTTTT. It translates to CASTLDRGGELFF.

The chain recombines TRBV27 with TRBJ1-5; D is perhaps TRBD1 (5 bases). CDR1 is MNHEY, CDR2 SMNVEV, per germline (reference sequence). The CDR3 length is 15 residues. With 3 bases removed from V and 2 bases from J, the gap between germline ends came to 11 bases. DNA of the CDR3: TGTGCCAGCAGTTTTCAGGGAACGGGCAATCAGCCCCAGCATTTT. It is translated as CASSFQGTGNQPQHF.

The rearrangement uses TRBV27 and TRBJ2-3; D is perhaps TRBD2 (7 bases). The CDR3 runs 13 residues. Germline V gene sequence: CDR1 MNHEY, CDR2 SMNVEV (reference sequence). The ends were cut back, 7 bases at V and 4 bases at J, with 12 bases in the middle. Here the CDR3 DNA reads TGTGCCAGCATCAAGGGGGGGTCAGATACGCAGTATTTT. Protein: CASIKGGSDTQYF.

The V and J genes are TRBV7-9 and TRBJ1-2; D is undetermined. Trimming left V 3 bases short and J 2 bases short, with 16 bases between. The germline CDR1 and CDR2 sequences are SEHNR and FQNEAQ (reference sequence). CDR3 length: 16 residues. DNA for the CDR3: TGTGCCAGCAGCTTCCTCAGTCGAACGGGAAACTATGGCTACACCTTC. Its translation is CASSFLSRTGNYGYTF.

The V gene is TRBV2, the J gene TRBJ1-6; no firm D call. The CDR3 runs 17 residues. V lost 4 bases and J lost 3, with 16 bases in between. CDR1 is SNHLY, CDR2 FYNNEI, per germline. CDR3 region: CASSVSAGAYYNSPLHF. The DNA for the CDR3 is TGTGCCAGCAGTGTTTCCGCCGGAGCCTACTATAATTCACCCCTCCACTTT.

This clone was seen repeatedly, ten times or more. The chain employs TRBV5-1 and TRBJ2-3, with 7 bases aligning to TRBD2. V shed 0 bases, J shed 0 bases, and the junction held 7 bases outside the gene matches. The CDR3 has 17 residues. Germline values: CDR1 SGHRS, CDR2 YFSETQ. CDR3 sequence: CASSLATEAGSTDTQYF. The DNA for the CDR3 is TGCGCCAGCAGCTTGGCCACCGAAGCGGGGAGCACAGATACGCAGTATTTT. The full variable domain, rest sourced from reference TRBV5-1 and TRBJ2-3, is KAGVTQTPRYLIKTRGQQVTLSCSPISGHRSVSWYQQTPGQGLQFLFEYFSETQRNKGNFPGRFSGRQFSNSRSEMNVSTLELGDSALYLCASSLATEAGSTDTQYFGPGTRLTVL.

The V gene is TRBV5-1, the J gene TRBJ2-1, with 11 positions matching TRBD2. The CDR3 sequence is 17 residues long. The germline gives CDR1 SGHRS, CDR2 YFSETQ. V lost 0 bases and J lost 6; bases outside the gene matches: 8. The CDR3 sequence: CASSLGHIGLAGNEQFF. The CDR3 region has the DNA TGCGCCAGCAGCTTGGGACACATAGGACTAGCGGGCAATGAGCAGTTCTTC.

This clone was seen just once. The J gene is TRBJ2-2, the V gene TRBV27, with 11 bases lining up with TRBD1. Germline CDR1 is MNHEY and CDR2 is SMNVEV (reference sequence). The length of the CDR3 is 15 residues. The V and J ends lost 5 bases and 7 bases, in that order; junction bases with no gene match: 6. CDR3 sequence reads: CASSLRTGGNGELFF. Written as DNA, the CDR3 is TGTGCCAGCAGTCTCAGGACAGGGGGCAACGGGGAGCTGTTTTTT.

This sequence joins TRBV5-1 and TRBJ2-5, with D uncertain. Trimming stripped 4 bases from V and 4 bases from J, with 8 bases between. The CDR3 has 12 residues. The V gene's germline CDR1 is SGHRS and CDR2 YFSETQ. In DNA, the CDR3 is TGCGCCAGCAGCCCGCGCCCAGAGACCCAGTACTTC. Translation: CASSPRPETQYF.

Concerning this clone itself: Other DNA variants within this sample encode the same CDR3. This chain joins TRBV3-1 (or the pseudogene TRBV3-2) and TRBJ1-5, with D tentatively TRBD1 (5 bases). V lost 1 base and J 4 bases, leaving 8 bases between the germline ends. Germline values: CDR1 LGHDT, CDR2 YNNKEL (reference sequence). The CDR3 loop spans 14 amino acids. The CDR3 protein is CASSQGGGNQPQHF. The CDR3 DNA reads as TGTGCCAGCAGCCAAGGGGGGGGTAATCAGCCCCAGCATTTT.

The rearrangement joins TRBV9 to TRBJ1-3; D uncertain. The V end lost 0 bases, the J end lost 2 bases, and 9 bases lay between the germline ends. The V gene's germline CDR1 is SGDLS and CDR2 YYNGEE. The CDR3 is 15 amino acids. CDR3 in amino acids: CASSVAPVPGNTIYF. The DNA of the CDR3 is TGTGCCAGCAGCGTAGCCCCAGTCCCTGGAAACACCATATATTTT. Drawing the rest from reference TRBV9 and TRBJ1-3, the complete variable domain is DSGVTQTPKHLITATGQRVTLRCSPRSGDLSVYWYQQSLDQGLQFLIQYYNGEERAKGNILERFSAQQFPDLHSELNLSSLELGDSALYFCASSVAPVPGNTIYFGEGSWLTVV.

This rearrangement joins TRBV6-5 to TRBJ1-3; tentative D call: TRBD1 (6 bases). CDR3 length: 14 amino acids. The germline V gene has CDR1 MNHEY and CDR2 SVGAGI. Trimming shortened V by 4 bases and J by 1 base, and 8 bases separated the two germline ends. DNA of the CDR3: TGTGCCAGCAGTTCCCAGGGGTCTGGAAACACCATATATTTT. It is translated as CASSSQGSGNTIYF.

The V and J genes are TRBV18 and TRBJ2-7; possible D gene TRBD1, 8 bases. This CDR3 has 14 residues. The germline CDR1 and CDR2 sequences are KGHSH and LQKENI. Trimming cost V 8 bases and J 4 bases, with 18 bases left between them. CDR3 DNA: TGTGCCAGCACAGCTACAGGGGGGGGATACGAGCAGTACTTC. As protein: CASTATGGGYEQYF.

V usage is TRBV5-1 and J usage is TRBJ1-2, with 8 bases fitting TRBD1. Germline V gives CDR1 SGHRS, CDR2 YFSETQ. V dropped 6 bases and J dropped 2; count of bases not matched to a gene: 12. There are 16 residues in the CDR3. CDR3 nucleotides: TGCGCCAGCATCCCGGGACAGGTCCTTTCCAACTATGGCTACACCTTC. Residues: CASIPGQVLSNYGYTF.

This chain uses TRBV10-3 with TRBJ2-5, with no clear D. This CDR3 has 13 amino acids. Germline loops: CDR1 ENHRY, CDR2 SYGVKD. Trimming took off 2 bases at V and 0 bases at J, with 4 bases between the two ends. This CDR3 reads CAISEAYQETQYF. The CDR3 DNA follows: TGTGCCATCAGTGAGGCGTACCAAGAGACCCAGTACTTC.

This clone was observed once. The chain couples TRBV19 to TRBJ2-3, with 8 bases identical to TRBD1. This CDR3 has 15 residues. Germline V gene lookup returns CDR1 LNHDA and CDR2 SQIVND (reference sequence). V lost 4 bases, J lost 1 base, and 4 bases stayed unmatched. CDR3 DNA: TGTGCCAGTAGTAAGGGACAGGCGCGCACAGATACGCAGTATTTT. Translating it yields CASSKGQARTDTQYF. The full variable domain, rest sourced from reference TRBV19 and TRBJ2-3, is DGGITQSPKYLFRKEGQNVTLSCEQNLNHDAMYWYRQDPGQGLRLIYYSQIVNDFQKGDIAEGYSVSREKKESFPLTVTSAQKNPTAFYLCASSKGQARTDTQYFGPGTRLTVL.

This clone is a singleton in its sample. The genes are TRBV18 and TRBJ1-2; D might be TRBD1 (5 bases). The V end was cut by 6 bases, the J end by 8 bases, with 16 bases between. From germline, CDR1 is KGHSH and CDR2 LQKENI. The CDR3 is 13 residues long. CDR3 sequence: CASSLDSSGGYTF. The CDR3 DNA follows: TGTGCCAGCTCCCTTGACAGCTCTGGGGGCTACACCTTC.

To note about this clone: Relative to the germline gene, one junction end is altered; a read error may explain this. In DNA form, the CDR3 reads TGCGCCAGCAGCTTGGCGCAGGGGGAGTTGTTTTTT. It yields the protein CASSLAQGELFF. The genes are TRBV5-1 and TRBJ2-2; 7 positions agree with TRBD1. The CDR3 has 12 amino acids. Germline values: CDR1 SGHRS, CDR2 YFSETQ.

This sequence joins TRBV10-3 and TRBJ2-1, with 7 nucleotides matching TRBD1. Losses at the gene ends were 5 bases for V and 8 bases for J; bases not matched to a gene: 9. There are 14 residues in the CDR3. Germline CDR1 and CDR2: ENHRY and SYGVKD. This chain's CDR3 is CAISSDRVGDEQFF. CDR3 sequence (DNA): TGTGCCATCAGTTCTGACAGGGTTGGCGATGAGCAGTTCTTC.

The chain has TRBV6-5 and TRBJ2-2, with 9 bases aligning to TRBD1. The CDR3 totals 15 residues. Germline values: CDR1 MNHEY, CDR2 SVGAGI. V lost 0 bases and J lost 6; bases outside the gene matches: 2. This chain's CDR3 is CASSYSQGASGELFF. Here the CDR3 DNA reads TGTGCCAGCAGTTACTCACAGGGGGCATCCGGGGAGCTGTTTTTT.

The V call is TRBV4-1, the J call TRBJ2-1; TRBD2 agrees at 8 bases. The CDR3 has 16 amino acids. The J segment lost 4 bases and the V segment lost 0 bases, leaving 5 bases of the junction unmatched. Per the germline V gene, CDR1 is MGHRA and CDR2 is YSYEKL. CDR3 nucleotides: TGCGCCAGCAGCCAAGATCTGACTAGCGCGTACAATGAGCAGTTCTTC. Translation gives CASSQDLTSAYNEQFF.

The chain combines TRBV7-2 with TRBJ2-3, with TRBD2 matching 7 bases. The CDR3 consists of 15 residues. Trimming took 1 base from V and 3 from J; bases not matched to a gene: 4. Per the germline V gene, CDR1 is SGHTA and CDR2 is FQGNSA. The DNA for the CDR3 is TGTGCCAGCAGCTTAGACGGTAGCGGGACAGATACGCAGTATTTT. Translated, it gives CASSLDGSGTDTQYF.

V gene TRBV18 combines with J gene TRBJ2-1; 13 bases are a match to TRBD2. Per germline, CDR1 KGHSH and CDR2 LQKENI. This CDR3 comprises 16 residues. The trim removed 3 bases at V and 6 bases at J, leaving 5 bases unmatched. Here the CDR3 DNA reads TGTGCCAGCTCACCTGGACTAGCGGGAGTATCCAATGAGCAGTTCTTC. It is translated as CASSPGLAGVSNEQFF.

The V and J genes are TRBV19 and TRBJ1-3; D is perhaps TRBD1 (5 bases). This CDR3 is built from 14 residues. The V gene lost 3 bases and the J gene lost 6 bases, with 12 bases spanning the gap. Germline loops: CDR1 LNHDA, CDR2 SQIVND (reference sequence). The CDR3 DNA reads as TGTGCCAGTAGTATCGCAGGGTGGGCAAACACCATATATTTT. Protein product: CASSIAGWANTIYF.

This chain joins TRBV5-1 and TRBJ2-7; D not certain. V gave up 4 bases and J gave up 1 base, with 6 bases separating them. Germline CDR1 SGHRS, CDR2 YFSETQ. The CDR3 is 12 amino acids. CDR3 in DNA: TGCGCCAGCAGCCTAACTTCCTACGAGCAGTACTTC. Translating it yields CASSLTSYEQYF.